This paragraph reports one TCR beta chain. Its antigen remains unknown. Extracted total RNA amounted to at least 6 micrograms for each sample. CDR3 length equals 18 residues. This record belongs to a study of blood T cells in healthy people across ages. Overall study results and limits: Donors of long life had a larger count of naive CD4+ cells and greater diversity than aged donors. Per million T cells, TCR beta diversity dropped about linearly as age rose.

Primers used in a second PCR of about 7 to 11 cycles were a sample-barcoded 5' primer and a J-beta primer mix. TCRdb reprocessed the 5' RACE reads with MiXCR, giving one entry per CDR3 protein. Of roughly 2 million distinct CDR3 sequences listed, roughly 52% were seen once; the top ten hold more than 2%. Input material: blood. The chain is built from TRBV21-1 and TRBJ2-4. TRBV21-1 is annotated as a pseudogene. The TCR was taken from a woman in her thirties or forties in good health. CDR3 nucleotide sequence: TGTGCCAGCACCCAGAGAGACCAGATCCGGCTAGCCAAAAACATTCAGTACTTC. Translating it yields CASTQRDQIRLAKNIQYF.